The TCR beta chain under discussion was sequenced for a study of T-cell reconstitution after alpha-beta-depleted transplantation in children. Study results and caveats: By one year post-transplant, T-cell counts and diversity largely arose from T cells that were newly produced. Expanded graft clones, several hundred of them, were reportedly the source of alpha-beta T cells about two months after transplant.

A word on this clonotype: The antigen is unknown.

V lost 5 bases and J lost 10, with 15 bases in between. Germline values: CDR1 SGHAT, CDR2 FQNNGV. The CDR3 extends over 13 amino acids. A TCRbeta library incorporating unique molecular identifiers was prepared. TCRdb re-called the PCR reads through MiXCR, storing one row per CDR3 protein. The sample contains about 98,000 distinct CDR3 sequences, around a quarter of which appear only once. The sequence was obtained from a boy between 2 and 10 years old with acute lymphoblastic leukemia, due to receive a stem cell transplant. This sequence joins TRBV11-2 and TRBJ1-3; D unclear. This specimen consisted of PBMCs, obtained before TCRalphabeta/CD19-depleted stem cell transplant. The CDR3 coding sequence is TGTGCCAGCAGCCTAGGGAATCGCCGGACCATATATTTT. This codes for CASSLGNRRTIYF.